This TCR beta chain was observed in a study of cytomegalovirus exposure and HLA in healthy donors. General study results and limits: The study recorded over 150 TCR beta chains that were cytomegalovirus-associated. Reportedly, cytomegalovirus status was diagnosed with high sensitivity and specificity.

As regards this clone: The antigen is not known.

Profiling relied on immunoSEQ multiplex PCR, and the TCRdb table lists in-frame clones only, not all of them. The table lists 100,000 to 150,000 clones, about nine tenths of them singletons. The source of this sequence is a woman between 18 and 29 years old in good health and CMV-seronegative. Sequencing was done on a sample of PBMCs.

This CDR3 reads CASSGQVVKNTGELFF. The DNA of the CDR3 is TGCGCCAGCAGCGGGCAGGTCGTGAAGAACACCGGGGAGCTGTTTTTT. The chain recombines TRBV5-1 with TRBJ2-2; D is unresolved. The CDR3 length is 16 residues. The ends were cut back, 4 bases at V and 1 base at J, with 14 bases in the middle. The germline V gene encodes CDR1 SGHRS and CDR2 YFSETQ. Full variable domain (missing parts from reference TRBV5-1 and TRBJ2-2): KAGVTQTPRYLIKTRGQQVTLSCSPISGHRSVSWYQQTPGQGLQFLFEYFSETQRNKGNFPGRFSGRQFSNSRSEMNVSTLELGDSALYLCASSGQVVKNTGELFFGEGSRLTVL.